This TCR beta chain was identified during a study of neoadjuvant anti-PD-1 for oral cavity cancer. Study-wide background: Nivolumab at 3 mg/kg was mostly given biweekly, three to four doses, pre-surgery.

Regarding time point: after neoadjuvant nivolumab, at surgical resection. These oral cavity squamous cell carcinomas were HPV-negative and locally advanced. Blood cells were analyzed directly, without culture or expansion. Germline values: CDR1 MNHEY, CDR2 SMNVEV (reference sequence). Trimming left V 4 bases short and J 5 bases short, with 10 bases between. The CDR3 spans 13 residues. The repertoire was sequenced with immunoSEQ multiplex PCR; TCRdb's copy has only in-frame clones and lacks some. The data hold approximately 43,000 clones, with about three quarters observed a single time. The sample in question was PBMCs, obtained after nivolumab (anti-PD-1) treatment. The sequence came from a person between 35 and 79 years old with oral cavity squamous cell carcinoma. This chain joins TRBV27 and TRBJ2-3; D gene uncertain. CDR3 DNA sequence: TGTGCCAGCAGTTCGCGACCCTTAGATACGCAGTATTTT. Protein product: CASSSRPLDTQYF.